These T cell receptor beta chains were read from a single sample in a study of OX40 agonist ivuxolimab in advanced cancers. Assay: immunoSEQ multiplex PCR; the TCRdb copy retains only in-frame clones and omits some. The repertoire holds more than 55,000 clones, with around 85% as singletons. The sample was CD4+ or CD8+ T cells sorted from blood, taken in a trial of the OX40 agonist ivuxolimab. Receptors originate from an adult with an advanced solid tumor such as melanoma, head and neck, liver or kidney cancer. The CDR3 runs from the conserved cysteine through the conserved F or W. A D gene is named only where the DNA matches it firmly. Size is stated for part of the rows, as once, few or many counts, or as a class when the clone is expanded.

d_call: NA; j_call: TRBJ1-1; cdr3_length: 13; v_call: TRBV2; clone_size: NA; cdr3_aa: CASSEAVNTEAFF; cdr3_nt: TGTGCCAGCAGTGAGGCCGTGAACACTGAAGCTTTCTTT
d_call: TRBD1; j_call: TRBJ2-2; cdr3_length: 16; v_call: TRBV5-1; clone_size: NA; cdr3_aa: CASRPPGQGFTGELFF; cdr3_nt: TGCGCCAGCAGGCCCCCGGGACAGGGCTTCACCGGGGAGCTGTTTTTT
d_call: NA; j_call: TRBJ1-1; cdr3_length: 12; v_call: TRBV9; clone_size: few; cdr3_aa: CASSSVNTEAFF; cdr3_nt: TGTGCCAGCAGTTCGGTGAACACTGAAGCTTTCTTT
d_call: NA; j_call: TRBJ2-1; cdr3_length: 14; v_call: TRBV19; clone_size: NA; cdr3_aa: CASNKGGRYNEQFF; cdr3_nt: TGTGCCAGTAATAAGGGCGGGCGCTACAATGAGCAGTTCTTC
d_call: NA; j_call: TRBJ2-1; cdr3_length: 14; v_call: TRBV18; clone_size: NA; cdr3_aa: CASSPPVSGSGQFF; cdr3_nt: TGTGCCAGCTCACCACCCGTTAGCGGTTCAGGGCAGTTCTTC
d_call: TRBD2; j_call: TRBJ2-3; cdr3_length: 18; v_call: TRBV4-3; clone_size: once; cdr3_aa: CASSQGRPASGRTDTQYF; cdr3_nt: TGCGCCAGCAGCCAAGGACGGCCTGCTAGCGGGAGAACAGATACGCAGTATTTT
d_call: TRBD2; j_call: TRBJ2-3; cdr3_length: 16; v_call: TRBV4-3; clone_size: once; cdr3_aa: CASSQGLAGAGDTQYF; cdr3_nt: TGCGCCAGCAGCCAAGGACTAGCGGGAGCTGGAGATACGCAGTATTTT
d_call: NA; j_call: TRBJ2-7; cdr3_length: 15; v_call: TRBV5-1; clone_size: NA; cdr3_aa: CASSLVYSGAYEQYF; cdr3_nt: TGCGCCAGCAGCTTGGTTTATTCGGGGGCCTACGAGCAGTACTTC
d_call: TRBD2; j_call: TRBJ2-3; cdr3_length: 15; v_call: TRBV27; clone_size: once; cdr3_aa: CASSPQWGAGGFNYF; cdr3_nt: TGTGCCAGCAGTCCACAATGGGGGGCGGGGGGCTTCAATTATTTT
d_call: TRBD2; j_call: TRBJ2-1; cdr3_length: 15; v_call: TRBV19; clone_size: NA; cdr3_aa: CASAAAGGLYNEQFF; cdr3_nt: TGTGCCAGTGCGGCGGCGGGGGGCCTCTACAATGAGCAGTTCTTC
d_call: NA; j_call: TRBJ1-1; cdr3_length: 13; v_call: TRBV29-1; clone_size: NA; cdr3_aa: CSVFREGNTEAFF; cdr3_nt: TGCAGCGTTTTCAGGGAGGGGAACACTGAAGCTTTCTTT
d_call: NA; j_call: TRBJ1-6; cdr3_length: 14; v_call: TRBV19; clone_size: few; cdr3_aa: CASSKGPNNSPLHF; cdr3_nt: TGTGCCAGTAGTAAGGGACCGAATAATTCACCCCTCCACTTT
d_call: NA; j_call: TRBJ2-1; cdr3_length: 15; v_call: TRBV4-3; clone_size: NA; cdr3_aa: CASSQVSRGWNEQFF; cdr3_nt: TGCGCCAGCAGCCAAGTTTCACGGGGCTGGAATGAGCAGTTCTTC
d_call: NA; j_call: TRBJ1-3; cdr3_length: 15; v_call: TRBV7-9; clone_size: NA; cdr3_aa: CASIAGRLSGNTIYF; cdr3_nt: TGTGCCAGCATAGCAGGGCGACTCTCTGGAAACACCATATATTTT
d_call: NA; j_call: TRBJ2-5; cdr3_length: 14; v_call: TRBV18; clone_size: NA; cdr3_aa: CASSPTGFGETQYF; cdr3_nt: TGTGCCAGCTCACCAACAGGGTTCGGAGAGACCCAGTACTTC
d_call: NA; j_call: TRBJ1-5; cdr3_length: 13; v_call: TRBV12-5; clone_size: NA; cdr3_aa: CASGLAPNQPQHF; cdr3_nt: TGTGCTAGTGGTTTGGCCCCCAATCAGCCCCAGCATTTT
d_call: NA; j_call: TRBJ1-5; cdr3_length: 12; v_call: TRBV28; clone_size: NA; cdr3_aa: CASSVLNQPQHF; cdr3_nt: TGTGCCAGCAGCGTACTGAATCAGCCCCAGCATTTT
d_call: TRBD1; j_call: TRBJ2-7; cdr3_length: 15; v_call: TRBV7-3; clone_size: NA; cdr3_aa: CASSSPGTGSYEQYF; cdr3_nt: TGTGCCAGCAGCTCGCCCGGGACAGGGTCCTACGAGCAGTACTTC
d_call: NA; j_call: TRBJ2-3; cdr3_length: 12; v_call: TRBV5-1; clone_size: few; cdr3_aa: CASSLGLDTQYF; cdr3_nt: TGCGCCAGCAGCTTGGGCTTGGATACGCAGTATTTT
d_call: TRBD1; j_call: TRBJ1-6; cdr3_length: 14; v_call: TRBV5-6; clone_size: NA; cdr3_aa: CASSLWTGRSPLHF; cdr3_nt: TGTGCCAGCAGCTTGTGGACAGGGCGCTCACCCCTCCACTTT
d_call: TRBD1; j_call: TRBJ2-3; cdr3_length: 16; v_call: TRBV27; clone_size: NA; cdr3_aa: CASRTLGTGGTDTQYF; cdr3_nt: TGTGCCAGCAGGACCCTCGGGACAGGGGGCACAGATACGCAGTATTTT
d_call: TRBD2; j_call: TRBJ2-7; cdr3_length: 15; v_call: TRBV9; clone_size: once; cdr3_aa: CASSPRGGLSYEQYF; cdr3_nt: TGTGCCAGCAGCCCCCGGGGAGGGCTGAGTTACGAGCAGTACTTC
d_call: NA; j_call: TRBJ1-1; cdr3_length: 12; v_call: TRBV5-1; clone_size: few; cdr3_aa: CASSTWNTEAFF; cdr3_nt: TGCGCCAGCAGCACTTGGAACACTGAAGCTTTCTTT